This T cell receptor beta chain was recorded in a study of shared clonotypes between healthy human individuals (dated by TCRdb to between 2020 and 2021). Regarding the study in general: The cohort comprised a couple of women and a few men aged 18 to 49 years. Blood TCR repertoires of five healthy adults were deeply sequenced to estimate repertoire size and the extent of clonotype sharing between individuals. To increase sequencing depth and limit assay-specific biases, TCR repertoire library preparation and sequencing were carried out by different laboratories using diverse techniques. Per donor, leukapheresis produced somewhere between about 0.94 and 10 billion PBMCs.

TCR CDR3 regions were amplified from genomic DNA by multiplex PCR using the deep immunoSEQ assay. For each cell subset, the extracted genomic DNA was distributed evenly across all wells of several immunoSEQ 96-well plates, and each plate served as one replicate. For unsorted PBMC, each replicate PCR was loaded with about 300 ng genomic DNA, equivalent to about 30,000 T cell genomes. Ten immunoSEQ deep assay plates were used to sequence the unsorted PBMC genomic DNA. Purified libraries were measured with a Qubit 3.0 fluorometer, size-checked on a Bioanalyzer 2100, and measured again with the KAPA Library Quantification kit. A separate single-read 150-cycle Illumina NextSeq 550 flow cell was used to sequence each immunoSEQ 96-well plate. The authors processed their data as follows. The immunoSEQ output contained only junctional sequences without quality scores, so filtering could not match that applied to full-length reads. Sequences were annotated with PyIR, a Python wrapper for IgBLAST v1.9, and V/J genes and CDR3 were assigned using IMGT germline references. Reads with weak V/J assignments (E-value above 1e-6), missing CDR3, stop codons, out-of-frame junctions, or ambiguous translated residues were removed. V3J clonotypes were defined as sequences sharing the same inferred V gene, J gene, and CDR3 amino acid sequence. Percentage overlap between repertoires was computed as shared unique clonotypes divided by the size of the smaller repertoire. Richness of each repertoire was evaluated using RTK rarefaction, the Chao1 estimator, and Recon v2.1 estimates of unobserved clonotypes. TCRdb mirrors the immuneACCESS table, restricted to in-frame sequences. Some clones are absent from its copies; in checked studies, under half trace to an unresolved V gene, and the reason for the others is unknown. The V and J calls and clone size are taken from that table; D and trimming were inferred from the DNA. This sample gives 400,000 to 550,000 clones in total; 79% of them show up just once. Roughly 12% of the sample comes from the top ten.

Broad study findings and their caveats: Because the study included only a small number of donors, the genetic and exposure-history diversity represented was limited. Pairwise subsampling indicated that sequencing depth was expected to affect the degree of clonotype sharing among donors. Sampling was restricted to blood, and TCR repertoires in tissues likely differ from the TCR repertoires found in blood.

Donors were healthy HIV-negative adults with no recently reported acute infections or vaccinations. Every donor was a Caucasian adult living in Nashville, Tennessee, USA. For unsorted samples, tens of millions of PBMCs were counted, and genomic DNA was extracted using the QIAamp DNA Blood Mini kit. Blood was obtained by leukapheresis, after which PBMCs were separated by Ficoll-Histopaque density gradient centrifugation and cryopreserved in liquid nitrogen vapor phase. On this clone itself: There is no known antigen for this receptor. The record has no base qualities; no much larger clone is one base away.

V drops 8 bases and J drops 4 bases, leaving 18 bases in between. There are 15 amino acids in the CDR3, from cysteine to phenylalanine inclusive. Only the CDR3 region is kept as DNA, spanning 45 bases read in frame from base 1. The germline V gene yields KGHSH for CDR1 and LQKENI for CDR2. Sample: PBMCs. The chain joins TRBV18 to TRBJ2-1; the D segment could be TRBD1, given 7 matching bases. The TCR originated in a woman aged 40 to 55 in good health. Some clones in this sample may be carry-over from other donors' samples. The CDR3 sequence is CASLGGGQIYNEQFF. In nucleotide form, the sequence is TGTGCCAGCCTCGGAGGGGGACAGATTTACAATGAGCAGTTCTTC.